In this sample, the clone carrying this T cell receptor beta chain turned up once. The CDR3 contains 13 residues. The germline V and J ends were trimmed by 5 bases and 0 bases, with 9 bases remaining between them. Germline CDR1 reads SGHDT; CDR2 reads YYEEEE. This specimen comes from a study of OX40 agonist ivuxolimab in advanced cancers. Only in-frame clones appear in the TCRdb table, and some are missing; sequencing was by immunoSEQ multiplex PCR. The table has around 80,000 clones, 92% seen once. Samples were taken at baseline and on day 1 of cycles 4 and 7. The rearrangement joins TRBV5-6 to TRBJ2-7; D call uncertain. This receptor was taken from an adult with an advanced solid tumor such as melanoma, head and neck, liver or kidney cancer. Specimen: CD4+ or CD8+ T cells sorted from blood, collected in a trial of the OX40 agonist ivuxolimab. The CDR3 sequence is CASSVHSSYEQYF. The CDR3 DNA is TGTGCCAGCAGTGTTCACAGCTCCTACGAGCAGTACTTC. The full variable domain, completed using reference TRBV5-6 and TRBJ2-7, is DAGVTQSPTHLIKTRGQQVTLRCSPKSGHDTVSWYQQALGQGPQFIFQYYEEEERQRGNFPDRFSGHQFPNYSSELNVNALLLGDSALYLCASSVHSSYEQYFGPGTRLTVT.